This TCR beta chain was found in a study of blood T cell repertoires in COVID-19. At the level of the study: Collection of acute and convalescent COVID-19 samples took place in the United States, Italy and Spain.

This clone was picked up one time. Per the germline V gene, CDR1 is MNHEY and CDR2 is SVGAGI. The V gene end was trimmed by 3 bases and the J gene end by 6 bases; junction bases not matched to a gene: 10. There are 16 residues in the CDR3. Original data processing: Cell counts per sample came from amplifying reference gene primers. The assay was immunoSEQ multiplex PCR, and TCRdb's table has in-frame clones only and misses some. D and trimming were read from the DNA, whereas the V and J calls and clone size are those reported in that table. The data contain fewer than 350,000 clones, approximately 89% of them singletons.

This receptor was identified in a woman in her thirties or forties who had recovered from COVID-19. J is TRBJ2-1 and V is TRBV6-5, with 8 positions matching TRBD2. Input material: PBMCs or T cells enriched from blood (not recorded which). The CDR3: CASSYILRGAPNEQFF. CDR3 coding DNA: TGTGCCAGCAGTTATATCTTGCGGGGGGCGCCCAATGAGCAGTTCTTC.